Sequencing of this T cell receptor (beta chain) was carried out in a study of neurological immune-mediated disorders. Synthesis of cDNA used 5'RACE (with 10-nucleotide random UMIs). Every sequencing run produced over 160 million TCR-beta sequences, and the sequences from any one run covered 15-18 subjects. TCRdb independently ran MiXCR on the 5' RACE reads; one entry per CDR3 protein. The sample records about 45,000 distinct CDR3 sequences, roughly 13% being singletons. The time point was: longitudinal time-point 3. PBMCs stored at -80 C, numbering 2 million, were the origin of the unsorted libraries. V gave up 6 bases and J gave up 0 bases, with 10 bases separating them. CDR3 length equals 13 residues. Germline V gene data show CDR1 as SQVTM and CDR2 as ANQGSEA.

This sequence joins TRBV29-1 and TRBJ2-3; a weak D match, TRBD1 (5 bases). The source material was PBMCs. This TCR was sampled from a man between 25 and 39 years old in good health. CDR3 nucleotide sequence: TGCAGCGTATATGGGGCTAGCACAGATACGCAGTATTTT. Its protein is CSVYGASTDTQYF.